This TCR beta chain is from a study of shared clonotypes between healthy human individuals. CDR1 is MNHNS, CDR2 SASEGT, per germline. Trimming removed 8 bases from V and 0 bases from J, with 7 bases in between. The CDR3 totals 12 residues. Findings and caveats of the study: Against clonotypes common to all four donors, non-shared ones had lower generation probabilities. Sorted-subset sequencing, rarefaction showed, was incomplete despite large depth. Relative to memory subsets, naive subsets generally showed larger estimated richness.

Regarding this clone: Its antigen is as yet unknown.

Deep-level running was used for the assay. The method was immunoSEQ multiplex PCR; TCRdb's version includes in-frame clones alone and lacks a portion of them. The sample shows around 2,000,000 clones, about 95% of them seen only once. Naive CD8 cells comprised CD45RO-negative, CCR7-positively selected cells, excluding terminally differentiated effector memory CD45RA+ cells. This chain joins TRBV6-1 and TRBJ1-1; D is unclear. The clonotype was recovered from a man in his late teens or twenties in good health. Source material: naive CD8+ T cells sorted from blood. The chain's CDR3 is CASEHLNTEAFF. For the CDR3, the DNA is TGTGCCAGCGAGCACCTGAACACTGAAGCTTTCTTT.